The rows below give T cell receptor beta chains drawn from one sample of a study of OX40 agonist ivuxolimab in advanced cancers. This table comes from immunoSEQ multiplex PCR, and its TCRdb copy is limited to in-frame clones, with some not included. The data show under 15,000 clones, less than 90% seen once. The sequenced sample was CD4+ or CD8+ T cells sorted from blood, obtained in a trial of the OX40 agonist ivuxolimab. These receptors were obtained from an adult with an advanced solid tumor such as melanoma, head and neck, liver or kidney cancer. Each CDR3 is given with its conserved first and last residue. The D gene is left open where the match is weak. Some rows have no size entry. The others give once, few or many, or a class for an expanded clone.

J,V,D,size,CDR3,DNA
TRBJ2-7,TRBV9,-,-,CASSEFDSAYEQYF,TGTGCCAGCAGCGAGTTTGACAGTGCCTACGAGCAGTACTTC
TRBJ2-7,TRBV28,-,-,CASSRTYTYEQCF,TGTGCCAGCAGTCGGACATACACCTACGAGCAGTGCTTC
TRBJ2-7,TRBV27,TRBD1,-,CASSKLRTGSSYEQYF,TGTGCCAGCAGCAAACTCCGGACAGGGAGCTCCTACGAGCAGTACTTC
TRBJ1-1,TRBV6-5,-,-,CASSYSQRNTEAFF,TGTGCCAGCAGTTACTCTCAAAGGAACACTGAAGCTTTCTTT
TRBJ1-2,TRBV4-3,-,-,CASSPRPTDNYGYTF,TGCGCCAGCAGTCCGCGACCGACCGATAACTATGGCTACACCTTC
TRBJ2-6,TRBV12-5,-,-,CASGLVMGIFSSGANVLTF,TGTGCTAGTGGTTTGGTAATGGGTATCTTCAGCTCTGGGGCCAACGTCCTGACTTTC
TRBJ2-1,TRBV7-6,TRBD1,-,CASSLEGTGAYNEQFF,TGTGCCAGCAGCTTAGAAGGGACAGGGGCATACAATGAGCAGTTCTTC
TRBJ1-1,TRBV10-3,-,-,CAISESAVNTEAFF,TGTGCCATCAGTGAGTCCGCGGTGAACACTGAAGCTTTCTTT
TRBJ2-7,TRBV6-5,-,few,CASSVGVGYEQYF,TGTGCCAGCAGCGTCGGAGTGGGCTACGAGCAGTACTTC
TRBJ2-7,TRBV6-6,TRBD1,-,CASSTGGLRYEQYF,TGTGCCAGCTCGACAGGGGGCTTACGCTACGAGCAGTACTTC
TRBJ1-1,TRBV19,-,-,CASSIGLGAWTEAFF,TGTGCCAGTAGTATAGGATTGGGGGCCTGGACTGAAGCTTTCTTT
TRBJ1-1,TRBV4-1,-,-,CASKQAPNTEAFF,TGCGCCAGCAAGCAGGCTCCGAACACTGAAGCTTTCTTT
TRBJ1-1,TRBV30,-,once,CAWSVQDTEAFF,TGTGCCTGGAGTGTACAGGACACTGAAGCTTTCTTT
TRBJ2-7,TRBV5-1,-,-,CASSSLNEQYF,TGCGCCAGCAGCTCCTTAAACGAGCAGTACTTC
TRBJ2-7,TRBV7-6,TRBD2,-,CASSLSSWTSGISEQYF,TGTGCCAGCAGCTTAAGTTCTTGGACTAGCGGGATCTCCGAGCAGTACTTC
TRBJ2-7,TRBV7-3,-,-,CASSGTWAYEQYF,TGTGCCAGCAGTGGGACTTGGGCCTACGAGCAGTACTTC
TRBJ2-3,TRBV7-9,-,-,CASSPPRNRRTDTQYF,TGTGCCAGCAGTCCCCCCCGGAACCGACGCACAGATACGCAGTATTTT
TRBJ2-7,TRBV10-3,TRBD1,-,CAISDPGGGYEQYF,TGTGCCATCAGTGATCCAGGGGGCGGCTACGAGCAGTACTTC
TRBJ1-2,TRBV15,TRBD1,-,CATSRAGTGVGGYTF,TGTGCCACCAGCAGAGCAGGGACAGGGGTGGGCGGCTACACCTTC
TRBJ2-7,TRBV5-1,-,-,CASSLVGHLSYEQYF,TGCGCCAGCAGCTTGGTGGGACATCTCTCCTACGAGCAGTACTTC
TRBJ2-7,TRBV13,TRBD1,-,CASSPRQGWDEQYF,TGTGCCAGCAGCCCGCGACAGGGTTGGGACGAGCAGTACTTC
TRBJ2-5,TRBV5-6,TRBD1,-,CASSLGQGIKETQYF,TGTGCCAGCAGCTTGGGACAGGGGATTAAAGAGACCCAGTACTTC
TRBJ1-1,TRBV10-3,TRBD1,few,CATLQGAEAFF,TGTGCCACCCTACAGGGGGCTGAAGCTTTCTTT
TRBJ1-2,TRBV15,-,-,CATSRNPSTSYGYTF,TGTGCCACCAGCAGAAATCCATCTACCTCTTATGGCTACACCTTC
TRBJ2-7,TRBV4-2,-,-,CASSQGPAYEQYF,TGTGCCAGCAGCCAAGGGCCTGCCTACGAGCAGTACTTC
TRBJ2-3,TRBV7-3,TRBD2,-,CASSFSGGAGDTQYF,TGTGCCAGCAGCTTTAGCGGGGGGGCTGGAGATACGCAGTATTTT